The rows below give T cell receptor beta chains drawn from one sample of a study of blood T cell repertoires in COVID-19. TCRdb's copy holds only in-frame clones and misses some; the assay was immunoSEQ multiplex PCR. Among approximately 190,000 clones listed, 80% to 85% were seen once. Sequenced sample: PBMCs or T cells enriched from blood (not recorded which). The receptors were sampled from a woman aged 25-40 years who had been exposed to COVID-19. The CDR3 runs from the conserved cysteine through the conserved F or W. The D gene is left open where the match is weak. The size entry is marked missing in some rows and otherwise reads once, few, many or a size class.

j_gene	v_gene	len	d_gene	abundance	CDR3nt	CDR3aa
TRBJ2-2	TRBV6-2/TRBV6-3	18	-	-	TGTGCCAGCAGTTCTACGGGTACTCACTTAGGGGACACCGGGGAGCTGTTTTTT	CASSSTGTHLGDTGELFF
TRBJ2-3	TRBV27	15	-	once	TGTGCCAGCAGTTCTTTCGGGGGGCGCACAGATACGCAGTATTTT	CASSSFGGRTDTQYF
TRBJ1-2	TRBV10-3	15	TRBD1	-	TGTGCCATCAGTACCGGGACAGGGATTTACTATGGCTACACCTTC	CAISTGTGIYYGYTF
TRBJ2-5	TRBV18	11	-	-	TGTGCCAGCTCACCATCGGAGACCCAGTACTTC	CASSPSETQYF
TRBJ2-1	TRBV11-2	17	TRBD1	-	TGTGCCAGCAGCTTAGTAGGTGGTCAGGGGGCTTTCAATGAGCAGTTCTTC	CASSLVGGQGAFNEQFF
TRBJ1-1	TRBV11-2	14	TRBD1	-	TGTGCCAGCAGCTTCAGACAGGGGGCCACTGAAGCTTTCTTT	CASSFRQGATEAFF
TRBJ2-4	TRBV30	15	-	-	TGTGCCTGGAGTGTACCCGCCTCACTGAGGAACATTCAGTACTTC	CAWSVPASLRNIQYF
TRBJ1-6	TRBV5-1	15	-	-	TGCGCCAGCAGCTTGGGGACAAGTGGGAATTCACCCCTCCACTTT	CASSLGTSGNSPLHF
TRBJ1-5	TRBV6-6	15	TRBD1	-	TGTGCCAGCAACGGCCGGACAGGATCCAATCAGCCCCAGCATTTT	CASNGRTGSNQPQHF
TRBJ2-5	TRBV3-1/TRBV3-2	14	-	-	TGTGCCAGCAGCCAAGAACGCAGGGTGGAGACCCAGTACTTC	CASSQERRVETQYF
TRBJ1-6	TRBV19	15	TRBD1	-	TGTGCCAGTAGTACGCCCGGGACAGGGGCCTCACCCCTCCACTTT	CASSTPGTGASPLHF
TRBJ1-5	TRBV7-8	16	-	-	TGTGCCAGCAGCTTAGCTTCAGTACCTAGCAATCAGCCCCAGCATTTT	CASSLASVPSNQPQHF
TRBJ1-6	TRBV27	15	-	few	TGTGCCAGCAGTTCATCCCGGGGGAATAGCTCACCCCTCCACTTT	CASSSSRGNSSPLHF
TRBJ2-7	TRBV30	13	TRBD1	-	TGTGCCTGGACGCGGGACAGGGTCTACGAGCAGTACTTC	CAWTRDRVYEQYF
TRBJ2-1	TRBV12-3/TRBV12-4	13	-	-	TGTGCCAGCAGTTTAACTGGGGCCGATGAGCAGTTCTTC	CASSLTGADEQFF
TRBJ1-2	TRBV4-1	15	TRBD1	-	TGCGCCAGCAGCCAATTCTCCGGGACAGGGGATGGCTACACCTTC	CASSQFSGTGDGYTF
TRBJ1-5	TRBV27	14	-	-	TGTGCCAGCAGAGAGGCGGGGGGATTGCAGCCCCAGCATTTT	CASREAGGLQPQHF
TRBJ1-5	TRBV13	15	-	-	TGTGCCAGCAGCCAAGGTGGAGATAGCAATCAGCCCCAGCATTTT	CASSQGGDSNQPQHF
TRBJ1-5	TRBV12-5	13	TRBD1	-	TGTGCTACTCTGGACAGGGGCGTGGGGTCCCAGCATTTT	CATLDRGVGSQHF
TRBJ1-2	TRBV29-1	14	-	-	TGCAGCGTTGAAGCTAACAGGGTGATGATGGGCTACACCTTC	CSVEANRVMMGYTF
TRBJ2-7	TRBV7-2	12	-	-	TGTGCCAGCAGCGGGACAACCTACGAGCAGTACTTC	CASSGTTYEQYF
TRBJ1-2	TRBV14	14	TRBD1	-	TGTGCCAGCAGCCAACACGGACAGGGCTATGGCTACACCTTC	CASSQHGQGYGYTF
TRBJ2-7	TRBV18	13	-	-	TGTGCCAGCTCCCTGGGACAAGGCGGCGAGCAGTACTTC	CASSLGQGGEQYF
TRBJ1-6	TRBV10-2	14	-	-	TGCGCCAGCAGTGAGGTACAGGCACACTCACCCCTCCACTTT	CASSEVQAHSPLHF
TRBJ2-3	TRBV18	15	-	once	TGTGCCAGCTCCGTTGCGCGGGGACCCAGAGATACGCAGTATTTT	CASSVARGPRDTQYF
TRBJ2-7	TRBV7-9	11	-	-	TGTGCCAGCAGTACAGCCTACGAGCAGTACTTC	CASSTAYEQYF
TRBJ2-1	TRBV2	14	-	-	TGTGCCAGCAGTGGGGAGGGGGCCTACAATGAGCAGTTCTTC	CASSGEGAYNEQFF
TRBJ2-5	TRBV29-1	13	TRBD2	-	TGCAGCGTTGAGACTAGCGGGGGTCAGACCCAGTACTTC	CSVETSGGQTQYF
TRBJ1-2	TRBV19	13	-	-	TGTGCCACCGATAACGGTGTTTACTATGGCTACACCTTC	CATDNGVYYGYTF
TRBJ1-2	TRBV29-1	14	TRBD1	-	TGCAGCGTTGAAGATAAACAGGGGGGATATGGCTACACCTTC	CSVEDKQGGYGYTF
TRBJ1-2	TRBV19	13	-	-	TGTGCCAGTAGTGTAGACAGGTCTGCTGGCTACACCTTC	CASSVDRSAGYTF
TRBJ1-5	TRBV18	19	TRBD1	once	TGTGCCAGCTCACCACTGAGAAGACAGGGGAGCGTTACTAATCAGCCCCAGCATTTT	CASSPLRRQGSVTNQPQHF
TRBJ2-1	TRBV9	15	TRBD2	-	TGTGCCAGCAGCGGGAAGCGGGGGGGCATAGATGAGCAGTTCTTC	CASSGKRGGIDEQFF
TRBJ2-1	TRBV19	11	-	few	TGTGCCAGTAGTTCCGTTGTTGAGCAGTTCTTC	CASSSVVEQFF
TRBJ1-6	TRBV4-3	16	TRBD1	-	TGCGCCAGCAGCCAGGCACCGGGACAGAGGAATTCACCCCTCCACTTT	CASSQAPGQRNSPLHF
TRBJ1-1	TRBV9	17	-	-	TGTGCCAGCAGCGCCCAGCGGTCCAGGGGCCGAGGAACTGAAGCTTTCTTT	CASSAQRSRGRGTEAFF
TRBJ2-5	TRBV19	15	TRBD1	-	TGTGCCAGTGCCCGTGGACAGGGTTTTTCAGAGACCCAGTACTTC	CASARGQGFSETQYF
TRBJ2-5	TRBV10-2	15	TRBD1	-	TGCGCCATCCCGGAACCGGGACAGCGCCAAGAGACCCAGTACTTC	CAIPEPGQRQETQYF
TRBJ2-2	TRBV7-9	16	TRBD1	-	TGTGCCAGCAGCTTGCTAGGGCAGGGGGCGACCGGGGAGCTGTTTTTT	CASSLLGQGATGELFF
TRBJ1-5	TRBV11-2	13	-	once	TGTGCCAGCAGCTTCCAAGCTAATCAGCCCCAGCATTTT	CASSFQANQPQHF
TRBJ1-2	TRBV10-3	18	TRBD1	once	TGTGCCATCAGTGACCCGCCGGGACAGGGAGAATCTAACTATGGCTACACCTTC	CAISDPPGQGESNYGYTF
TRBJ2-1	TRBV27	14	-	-	TGTGCCAGCAGTTTGAGCTTCTCCTACAATGAGCAGTTCTTC	CASSLSFSYNEQFF
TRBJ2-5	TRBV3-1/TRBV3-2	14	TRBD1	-	TGTGCCAGCAGCCAAACAGGGGGTAGGGAGACCCAGTACTTC	CASSQTGGRETQYF
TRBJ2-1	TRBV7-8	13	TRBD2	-	TGTGCCAGCAGCTCCTTAGCGGGGGGGCCTCAGTTCTTC	CASSSLAGGPQFF
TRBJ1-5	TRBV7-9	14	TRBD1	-	TGTGCCAGCAGCCGGGGACAGGGGCTGCAGCCCCAGCATTTT	CASSRGQGLQPQHF
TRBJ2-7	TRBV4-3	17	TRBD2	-	TGCGCCAGCAGCCAAGGCGCCGACGGGACTAGTAACTACGAGCAGTACTTC	CASSQGADGTSNYEQYF
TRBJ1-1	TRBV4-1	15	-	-	TGCGCCAGCAGCCAAGTCAGCGACAGGTCCGCTGAAGCTTTCTTT	CASSQVSDRSAEAFF
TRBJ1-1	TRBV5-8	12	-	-	TGTGCCAGCAGCTCTAGGTGGACTGAAGCTTTCTTT	CASSSRWTEAFF
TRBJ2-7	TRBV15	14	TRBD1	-	TGTGCCACCAGCAGATACGGGACAGGGACCGAGCAGTACTTC	CATSRYGTGTEQYF
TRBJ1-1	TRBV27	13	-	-	TGTGCCAGCAGTTTAACGGGGAACACTGAAGCTTTCTTT	CASSLTGNTEAFF
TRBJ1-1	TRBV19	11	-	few	TGTGCCAGTAGTAAAGGGGGTAAAGCTTTCTTT	CASSKGGKAFF
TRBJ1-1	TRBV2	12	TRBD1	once	TGTGCCAGCCAGACAGGGGGCACTGAAGCTTTCTTT	CASQTGGTEAFF
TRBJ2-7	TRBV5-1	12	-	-	TGCGCCAGTATGGACAGCGCCTACGAGCAGTACTTC	CASMDSAYEQYF
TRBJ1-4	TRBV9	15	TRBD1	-	TGTGCCAGCAGCGTAGCGGGACAGAGTAATGAAAAACTGTTTTTT	CASSVAGQSNEKLFF